A selection of T cell receptor beta chains follows, all from one sample in a study of CD8 T cells in ankylosing spondylitis. TCRdb re-called the 5' RACE reads with MiXCR, one entry per CDR3 protein. The top ten hold 0.51% of the sample, which has hundreds of thousands of distinct CDR3 sequences, about 12% seen once. Sequences were obtained from blood, either unsorted or a sorted T cell fraction (not recorded which). These receptors all come from a male donor with ankylosing spondylitis. Each CDR3 is given with its conserved first and last residue. A D gene is named only where the DNA matches it firmly. Size values are once, few and many counts, or a class for expanded clones, and some rows have none.

V gene	D gene	J gene	clone size	CDR3 protein	CDR3 DNA
TRBV7-9	TRBD1	TRBJ1-6	.	CASTKGVGQTNSPLHF	TGTGCCAGTACCAAAGGGGTGGGACAGACGAATTCACCCCTCCACTTT
TRBV7-2	.	TRBJ1-1	many	CASSLQVEHTEAFF	TGTGCCAGCAGCTTGCAGGTGGAACACACTGAAGCTTTCTTT
TRBV20-1	TRBD1	TRBJ2-5	few	CSAKTGQGGTQYF	TGCAGTGCTAAAACGGGACAGGGCGGGACCCAGTACTTC
TRBV25-1	.	TRBJ1-2	few	CASSVSGGYTF	TGTGCCAGCAGTGTTAGCGGAGGCTACACCTTC
TRBV6-8	.	TRBJ2-7	.	CASSYLTALEQYF	TGTGCCAGCAGTTACTTGACAGCGCTCGAGCAGTACTTC
TRBV25-1	.	TRBJ2-2	few	CASSESGRDGSGELFF	TGTGCCAGCAGTGAAAGTGGAAGGGATGGTAGCGGGGAGCTGTTTTTT
TRBV15	.	TRBJ2-3	.	CATSREGRTSTDTQYF	TGTGCCACCAGCAGAGAGGGCCGAACTAGCACAGATACGCAGTATTTT
TRBV7-2	TRBD1	TRBJ1-2	few	CASSLASSGGSYGYTF	TGTGCCAGCAGCTTAGCCTCTTCAGGGGGTTCCTATGGCTACACCTTC
TRBV9	.	TRBJ2-3	few	CASSVASGIGDTQYF	TGTGCCAGCAGCGTAGCATCCGGTATCGGAGATACGCAGTATTTT
TRBV6-1	TRBD1	TRBJ1-5	few	CATRGRDRYQPQHF	TGTGCCACCAGGGGCCGGGACAGGTATCAGCCCCAGCATTTT
TRBV14	TRBD1	TRBJ1-2	few	CASSQAGTGSYGYTF	TGTGCCAGCAGCCAAGCCGGGACAGGGAGCTATGGCTACACCTTC
TRBV20-1	.	TRBJ1-5	.	CSARDLKTGSQPQHF	TGCAGTGCTAGAGATCTCAAAACAGGGAGTCAGCCCCAGCATTTT
TRBV20-1	TRBD2	TRBJ2-1	.	CSASMLADYNEQFF	TGCAGTGCTAGCATGCTAGCGGATTACAATGAGCAGTTCTTC
TRBV12-3/TRBV12-4	.	TRBJ2-3	few	CASSGGGADTQYF	TGTGCCAGCAGCGGAGGGGGGGCAGATACGCAGTATTTT
TRBV18	.	TRBJ2-7	.	CASSLPAGDEQYF	TGTGCCAGCTCACTGCCTGCAGGGGACGAGCAGTACTTC
TRBV20-1	.	TRBJ2-5	.	CSAGVETQYF	TGCAGTGCAGGGGTGGAGACCCAGTACTTC
TRBV20-1	TRBD2	TRBJ2-1	few	CSARRAGGTYNEQFF	TGCAGTGCTAGACGTGCGGGAGGGACCTACAATGAGCAGTTCTTC
TRBV20-1	TRBD1	TRBJ2-7	.	CSAIPGTGNYEQYF	TGCAGTGCTATCCCCGGGACAGGGAACTACGAGCAGTACTTC
TRBV6-5	.	TRBJ2-1	few	CASSYSSYRQVHEQFF	TGTGCCAGCAGTTACTCTTCGTATCGACAGGTACATGAGCAGTTCTTC
TRBV5-1	.	TRBJ2-7	few	CASSARAFPAGHEQYF	TGCGCCAGCAGCGCTCGGGCCTTCCCGGCAGGACACGAGCAGTACTTC
TRBV28	.	TRBJ2-5	.	CASSLKEGYQETQYF	TGTGCCAGCAGTTTAAAGGAGGGCTACCAAGAGACCCAGTACTTC
TRBV12-3/TRBV12-4	.	TRBJ2-1	medium-sized	CASSPGRSQFF	TGTGCCAGCAGTCCGGGACGTTCTCAGTTCTTC
TRBV6-1	.	TRBJ2-7	few	CASTRDRRGEQYF	TGTGCCAGCACTAGGGACCGCCGTGGCGAGCAGTACTTC
TRBV28	.	TRBJ2-7	.	CASSLGLEQYF	TGTGCCAGCAGTTTGGGGTTGGAGCAGTACTTC
TRBV28	.	TRBJ2-5	.	CASRRSSQLQETQYF	TGTGCCAGCAGGAGATCCAGCCAACTACAAGAGACCCAGTACTTC
TRBV3-1	.	TRBJ2-7	few	CASSHAGVEQYF	TGTGCCAGCAGCCATGCAGGGGTTGAGCAGTACTTC
TRBV20-1	.	TRBJ1-1	many	CSARTGWIEAFF	TGCAGTGCTAGAACAGGGTGGATTGAAGCTTTCTTT
TRBV21-1	.	TRBJ2-7	.	CASNSGLAGGPYPYEQYF	TGTGCCAGCAATTCGGGACTAGCGGGGGGCCCCTATCCCTACGAGCAGTACTTC
TRBV5-5	.	TRBJ1-5	.	CASSVVGSNQPQHF	TGTGCCAGCAGCGTCGTTGGAAGCAATCAGCCCCAGCATTTT
TRBV20-1	.	TRBJ2-7	.	CSARGPTGEAYEQYF	TGCAGTGCTAGAGGACCCACAGGGGAGGCCTACGAGCAGTACTTC
TRBV15	TRBD1	TRBJ2-3	.	CATSRALDRGADTQYF	TGTGCCACCAGCAGAGCGTTAGACAGGGGCGCAGATACGCAGTATTTT
TRBV10-3	.	TRBJ2-2	many	CAIRLDTNTGELFF	TGTGCCATCAGGCTCGACACGAACACCGGGGAGCTGTTTTTT
TRBV9	.	TRBJ2-7	few	CASSRDLNYEQYF	TGTGCCAGCAGCAGGGACCTTAACTACGAGCAGTACTTC
TRBV14	TRBD1	TRBJ2-1	few	CASSLIGTGVYNEQFF	TGTGCCAGCAGTCTTATTGGGACAGGGGTTTACAATGAGCAGTTCTTC
TRBV20-1	.	TRBJ2-1	few	CSASSRVRRHHEQFF	TGCAGTGCTAGTTCTAGGGTGAGACGGCACCATGAGCAGTTCTTC
TRBV12-3/TRBV12-4	.	TRBJ2-4	few	CASGGLIAKNIQYF	TGTGCCAGCGGGGGACTTATAGCCAAAAACATTCAGTACTTC
TRBV6-5	TRBD1	TRBJ1-6	.	CASSYGQGGALHF	TGTGCCAGCAGTTATGGACAGGGCGGGGCCCTCCACTTT
TRBV6-1	TRBD2	TRBJ2-5	many	CASSIRGLAGGTQYF	TGTGCCAGCAGCATTCGGGGACTAGCAGGCGGGACCCAGTACTTC
TRBV10-3	.	TRBJ2-1	once	CAISEVQDRVNEQFF	TGTGCCATCAGTGAAGTACAGGACAGAGTCAATGAGCAGTTCTTC
TRBV18	.	TRBJ1-5	.	CASSNTAGGHQPQHF	TGTGCCAGCTCAAATACCGCCGGGGGGCATCAGCCCCAGCATTTT
TRBV20-1	TRBD2	TRBJ2-7	few	CSAAKGTSAYEQYF	TGCAGTGCTGCCAAGGGGACTAGCGCCTACGAGCAGTACTTC
TRBV9	.	TRBJ2-7	few	CASSLKKGYEQYF	TGTGCCAGCAGCCTTAAGAAGGGCTACGAGCAGTACTTC
TRBV20-1	TRBD1	TRBJ2-1	few	CSASPGQGGNEQFF	TGCAGTGCCTCCCCGGGACAGGGGGGGAATGAGCAGTTCTTC
TRBV15	TRBD2	TRBJ2-4	.	CATSRELAGVNIQYF	TGTGCCACCAGCAGAGAGCTAGCGGGAGTAAACATTCAGTACTTC
TRBV5-1	TRBD2	TRBJ2-1	many	CASSLLGLGNHEQFF	TGCGCCAGCAGCTTGCTCGGACTAGGGAATCATGAGCAGTTCTTC